Each of the 32 T cell receptor beta chains below was sequenced from the same sample in a study of blood T cell repertoires in COVID-19 (dated by TCRdb to 2018 to 2021). Receptor libraries were prepared by the immunoSEQ multiplex PCR assay. This is the immuneACCESS table as TCRdb keeps it, with only in-frame sequences that have V and J called. A part of the clones is gone; compared with another copy, unresolved V genes explain less than half, and the rest is unexplained. The sample data list roughly 390,000 clones, and around 87% of these were observed just once. The ten largest clones add up to about 10% of the sample. Sequencing was carried out using peripheral blood. The receptors shown here come from a woman in her 30s with COVID-19, enrolled during active disease.

The chain employs TRBV2 and TRBJ2-1, with 10 bases matching TRBD2. With V trimmed by 6 bases and J by 4 bases, 6 bases remained unmatched. The CDR3 runs to 15 residues. CDR1 is SNHLY, CDR2 FYNNEI, per germline. In nucleotides, the CDR3 is TGTGCCAGCAGGGATAGGACTAGCGGTTACAATGAGCAGTTCTTC. Protein sequence: CASRDRTSGYNEQFF. The full variable domain, with the rest looked up from reference TRBV2 and TRBJ2-1, is EPEVTQTPSHQVTQMGQEVILRCVPISNHLYFYWYRQILGQKVEFLVSFYNNEISEKSEIFDDQFSVERPDGSNFTLKIRSTKLEDSAMYFCASRDRTSGYNEQFFGPGTRLTVL.

The rearrangement uses TRBV12-5 and TRBJ2-1; D is perhaps TRBD2 (5 bases). V was pared by 1 base and J by 9 bases, with 7 bases between. The germline V gene has CDR1 LGHNT and CDR2 FRNRAP. The CDR3 length is 12 residues. CDR3 DNA: TGTGCTAGTGGTTTGGGAGGGCTTGAGCAGTTCTTC. It translates to CASGLGGLEQFF.

The chain is built from TRBV13 and TRBJ2-3; D gene ambiguous. Germline V gene sequence: CDR1 PRHDT, CDR2 FYEKMQ (reference sequence). V was trimmed by 4 bases and J by 2 bases, leaving 10 bases between them. The CDR3 spans 14 residues. The DNA of the CDR3 is TGTGCCAGCAGCTCTACCAAGATCACAGATACGCAGTATTTT. This gives the protein CASSSTKITDTQYF.

This chain links TRBV6-5 with TRBJ2-5; D gene ambiguous. V dropped 7 bases and J dropped 7 bases, with 7 bases sitting between them. Germline V lookup: CDR1 MNHEY, CDR2 SVGAGI. The CDR3 has 10 residues. In DNA, the CDR3 is TGTGCCAGCATCAGTGGGACCCAGTACTTC. As protein: CASISGTQYF.

The rearrangement uses TRBV23-1 and TRBJ1-5; D perhaps matches TRBD1 (6 bases). TRBV23-1 is marked as an open reading frame, function uncertain. This CDR3 has 15 amino acids. Between the trimmed V and J ends, which lost 4 bases and 0 bases, there was a span of 10 bases. The DNA of the CDR3 is TGCGCCAGCAGTCTTCGGACAGTTAGCAATCAGCCCCAGCATTTT. This codes for CASSLRTVSNQPQHF.

In its sample, this clone was seen once. Other DNA sequences in the sample encode the same CDR3. This chain uses TRBV5-1 with TRBJ2-7, with 7 bases fitting TRBD1. Germline V gene sequence: CDR1 SGHRS, CDR2 YFSETQ. The CDR3 is made up of 12 amino acids. Trimming at V came to 5 bases and at J to 4 bases, leaving 3 bases not matched to a gene. The CDR3 DNA reads TGCGCCAGCAGGTCGACAGGGTACGAGCAGTACTTC. The encoded protein is CASRSTGYEQYF.

The chain recombines TRBV5-6 with TRBJ2-5, with D perhaps TRBD1 (6 bases). CDR1 is SGHDT and CDR2 is YYEEEE in the germline V gene. The length of the CDR3 is 15 residues. Trimming cost V 3 bases and J 7 bases, with 19 bases left between them. The CDR3 region has the DNA TGTGCCAGCAGCTCACTACTTGGACAGCGGTTGACCCAGTACTTC. Translation: CASSSLLGQRLTQYF.

J is TRBJ2-7 and V is TRBV19; the D is unclear. This CDR3 comprises 13 residues. Germline CDR1 reads LNHDA; CDR2 reads SQIVND (reference sequence). V lost 2 bases to trimming and J lost 1 base, with 6 bases between them. The DNA of the CDR3 is TGTGCCAGTAGTATACAGGCTTCCTACGAGCAGTACTTC. Protein: CASSIQASYEQYF.

The chain is built from TRBV2 and TRBJ2-7, with D possibly being TRBD2 (6 bases). CDR1 and CDR2 (germline): SNHLY, FYNNEI. Trimming stripped 3 bases from V and 6 bases from J, with 12 bases between. This CDR3 has 13 residues. The chain's CDR3 is CASSESFSGEQYF. As DNA, the CDR3 is TGTGCCAGCAGTGAGTCTTTTAGCGGCGAGCAGTACTTC.

In nucleotides, the CDR3 is TGTGCCAGCAGCTCACCGGGACAGGGAGGCAACGAGCAGTACTTC. It yields the protein CASSSPGQGGNEQYF. V and J are TRBV7-2 and TRBJ2-7, with TRBD1 identical over 9 bases. The germline gives CDR1 SGHTA, CDR2 FQGNSA. With V trimmed by 4 bases and J by 5 bases, 9 bases remained unmatched. The CDR3 runs 15 residues.

The chain couples TRBV19 to TRBJ2-3; the D gene is possibly TRBD2 (5 bases). In germline, CDR1 is LNHDA, CDR2 SQIVND (reference sequence). The V end was cut by 9 bases, the J end by 6 bases, with 16 bases between. This CDR3 spans 13 amino acids. The CDR3 sequence: CASRTPPGDTQYF. For the CDR3, the DNA is TGTGCCAGCAGGACCCCCCCGGGGGATACGCAGTATTTT.

The chain combines TRBV6-5 with TRBJ2-3; 13 bases line up with TRBD2. The CDR3 runs 15 residues. Germline trimming cut 4 bases from V and 3 bases from J; bases unmatched to any gene: 1. CDR1 is MNHEY and CDR2 is SVGAGI in the germline V gene. Written as DNA, the CDR3 is TGTGCCAGCAGTTTACTAGCGGGAGGGACAGATACGCAGTATTTT. Protein sequence: CASSLLAGGTDTQYF.

The chain links TRBV25-1 to TRBJ2-3; D might be TRBD1 (6 bases). Germline V gene lookup returns CDR1 MGHDK and CDR2 SYGVNS. The CDR3 extends over 16 amino acids. V dropped 3 bases and J dropped 2 bases, with 15 bases sitting between them. CDR3 nucleotide sequence: TGTGCCAGCAGTGACGGGACATTATACTACACAGATACGCAGTATTTT. It translates to CASSDGTLYYTDTQYF.

The genes are TRBV24-1 and TRBJ2-1; D perhaps matches TRBD2 (5 bases). The CDR3 is 14 residues long. CDR1 and CDR2 from the germline V gene are KGHDR and SFDVKD. Trimming took 9 bases from V and 6 from J, leaving 17 bases between them. CDR3 protein: CATAERYSSNEQFF. CDR3 nucleotide sequence: TGTGCCACCGCGGAGCGGTACTCTAGCAATGAGCAGTTCTTC.

This clone was found a few times. Here the CDR3 DNA reads TGTGCCAGCCAGATGACAGGGAAGGGACAGCCCCAGCATTTT. It yields the protein CASQMTGKGQPQHF. The gene calls are TRBV19 and TRBJ1-5, with 7 bases identical to TRBD1. J gave up 7 bases and V 9 bases, and 12 bases lay outside the gene matches. Per germline, CDR1 LNHDA and CDR2 SQIVND (reference sequence). The CDR3 loop spans 14 amino acids.

This clone was detected many times. The chain recombines TRBV6-2 or TRBV6-3 with TRBJ2-7; perhaps TRBD1 as D (5 bases). CDR1 and CDR2 (germline): MNHEY, SVGEGT. Deletions cut 0 bases from V and 3 bases from J, with 9 bases between. The CDR3 is made up of 14 amino acids. The CDR3 DNA is TGTGCCAGCAGTTACTCCTCCGACAGCTACGAGCAGTACTTC. Amino acid sequence: CASSYSSDSYEQYF.

The V and J genes are TRBV6-6 and TRBJ2-7; TRBD2 matches at 9 bases. This CDR3 is 14 amino acids long. The V gene's germline CDR1 is MNHNY and CDR2 SVGAGI (reference sequence). V shed 5 bases, J shed 0 bases, and the junction held 2 bases outside the gene matches. CDR3 coding DNA: TGTGCCAGCAGTCCTAGCGGGGCCTCCTACGAGCAGTACTTC. Translating gives CASSPSGASYEQYF.

V usage is TRBV5-1 and J usage is TRBJ1-2; D is unclear. V lost 4 bases to trimming and J lost 4 bases, with 14 bases between them. Germline CDR1 and CDR2: SGHRS and YFSETQ. The CDR3 covers 14 residues. The DNA for the CDR3 is TGCGCCAGCAGCCGCGCCGCCGAGGGCTATGGCTACACCTTC. Translated: CASSRAAEGYGYTF. Based on the CDR3 plus reference TRBV5-1 and TRBJ1-2, the full variable domain is KAGVTQTPRYLIKTRGQQVTLSCSPISGHRSVSWYQQTPGQGLQFLFEYFSETQRNKGNFPGRFSGRQFSNSRSEMNVSTLELGDSALYLCASSRAAEGYGYTFGSGTRLTVV.

The chain recombines TRBV25-1 with TRBJ2-7, with D perhaps TRBD2 (6 bases). The V gene's germline CDR1 is MGHDK and CDR2 SYGVNS. CDR3 size: 13 residues. Deletions cut 2 bases from V and 6 bases from J, with 11 bases between. The CDR3 region is CASSEIGGTEQYF. In nucleotides, the CDR3 is TGTGCCAGCAGTGAAATTGGAGGGACCGAGCAGTACTTC.

This chain links TRBV27 with TRBJ2-5; 12 positions agree with TRBD2. Germline loops: CDR1 MNHEY, CDR2 SMNVEV (reference sequence). The CDR3 has 16 amino acids. The V segment lost 5 bases and the J segment 4 bases; nucleotides outside the gene matches: 8. The CDR3 region is CASSTKTSGSGETQYF. As DNA, the CDR3 is TGTGCCAGCAGTACGAAGACTAGCGGGAGCGGAGAGACCCAGTACTTC.

The V gene is TRBV12-3 or TRBV12-4, the J gene TRBJ2-1; D is unresolved. The ends were cut back, 1 base at V and 6 bases at J, with 7 bases in the middle. The CDR3 length is 13 residues. Here the CDR3 reads CASSLDSANEQFF. The CDR3 nucleotides are TGTGCCAGCAGTTTAGACTCTGCCAATGAGCAGTTCTTC.

The J gene is TRBJ1-2, the V gene TRBV12-3 or TRBV12-4; 7 nucleotides match TRBD1. This CDR3 spans 13 amino acids. The V segment lost 5 bases and the J segment 5 bases; nucleotides outside the gene matches: 5. In nucleotides, the CDR3 is TGTGCCAGCAGTCTAACAGGGGATTATGGCTACACCTTC. Protein product: CASSLTGDYGYTF.

This clone was seen only a few times. V and J are TRBV5-4 and TRBJ2-7; TRBD1 aligns across 8 bases. The ends lost 4 bases at V and 4 bases at J; junction bases unmatched: 10. The CDR3 runs 15 residues. Germline V gene data show CDR1 as SGHNT and CDR2 as YYREEE (reference sequence). CDR3 residues: CASSRSATGAYEQYF. In DNA, the CDR3 is TGTGCCAGCAGCCGGTCCGCGACAGGGGCGTACGAGCAGTACTTC.

This chain joins TRBV28 and TRBJ2-3, with D hard to call. Trimming removed 4 bases from V and 1 base from J, with 15 bases in between. This CDR3 is built from 16 residues. Germline loops: CDR1 MDHEN, CDR2 SYDVKM. The CDR3 loop is CASSSPWAGRTDTQYF. CDR3 in DNA: TGTGCCAGCAGTTCGCCCTGGGCAGGCCGCACAGATACGCAGTATTTT.

The rearrangement joins TRBV28 to TRBJ2-3, with a tentative D call TRBD1 (5 bases). In germline, CDR1 is MDHEN, CDR2 SYDVKM. The V end was cut by 3 bases, the J end by 2 bases, with 18 bases between. There are 17 residues in the CDR3. The CDR3 DNA sequence: TGTGCCAGCAGTTTTGGCGCTAGGGGTCCCAACACAGATACGCAGTATTTT. Residues: CASSFGARGPNTDTQYF.

This clone was seen once. The chain carries TRBV10-3 and TRBJ2-6, with TRBD1 matching 8 bases. Germline loops: CDR1 ENHRY, CDR2 SYGVKD. CDR3 length: 17 amino acids. The junction had 10 bases not matched to a gene; V was cut back by 3 bases and J by 6 bases. CDR3 residues: CAISDGGTGAEANVLTF. CDR3 bases: TGTGCCATCAGTGATGGGGGGACAGGAGCTGAGGCCAACGTCCTGACTTTC.

J is TRBJ2-3 and V is TRBV7-2, with TRBD2 matching 9 bases. Germline V CDR1 and CDR2: SGHTA, FQGNSA. CDR3 length: 16 residues. V dropped 1 base and J dropped 2; count of bases not matched to a gene: 4. The CDR3 protein is CASSLGGLAPTDTQYF. The CDR3 DNA reads as TGTGCCAGCAGCTTAGGGGGACTAGCCCCCACAGATACGCAGTATTTT.

This clone was counted a single time. The chain combines TRBV7-2 with TRBJ1-4; TRBD1 is a possible D gene (6 bases). Trimming took off 3 bases at V and 7 bases at J, with 12 bases between the two ends. Germline V gene sequence: CDR1 SGHTA, CDR2 FQGNSA. This CDR3 has 14 residues. Here the CDR3 reads CASSLVTGGEKLFF. DNA of the CDR3: TGTGCCAGCAGCTTGGTGACAGGAGGTGAAAAACTGTTTTTT.

This rearrangement joins TRBV9 to TRBJ1-1, with D possibly matching TRBD1 (6 bases). V gave up 4 bases and J gave up 1 base, with 8 bases separating them. This CDR3 is 13 amino acids long. The germline V gene has CDR1 SGDLS and CDR2 YYNGEE. The CDR3 reads CASSPTGNTEAFF. In DNA, the CDR3 is TGTGCCAGCAGCCCGACAGGGAACACTGAAGCTTTCTTT. Together with reference TRBV9 and TRBJ1-1, the CDR3 gives the full variable domain: DSGVTQTPKHLITATGQRVTLRCSPRSGDLSVYWYQQSLDQGLQFLIQYYNGEERAKGNILERFSAQQFPDLHSELNLSSLELGDSALYFCASSPTGNTEAFFGQGTRLTVV.

This clone was observed once. Other DNA sequences in this specimen translate into the identical CDR3. This chain links TRBV27 with TRBJ1-1; TRBD1 aligns across 11 bases. CDR1 and CDR2 from the germline V gene are MNHEY and SMNVEV (reference sequence). CDR3 size: 14 residues. Unmatched junction bases numbered 0, after V lost 2 bases and J lost 4 bases. CDR3 bases: TGTGCCAGCAGTTTAGGGACAGGGGGCACTGAAGCTTTCTTT. Translated, it gives CASSLGTGGTEAFF.

The chain is built from TRBV2 and TRBJ1-2, with 8 bases matching TRBD1. Germline V gene data show CDR1 as SNHLY and CDR2 as FYNNEI. V shed 9 bases and J 8 bases; nucleotides not matched to a gene: 2. There are 10 residues in the CDR3. CDR3 coding DNA: TGTGCCAGTCGGACAGGGGGCTACACCTTC. Protein: CASRTGGYTF.

This sequence joins TRBV5-1 and TRBJ1-3; no definite D call. Germline-derived CDR1 and CDR2 are SGHRS and YFSETQ. V was clipped by 0 bases and J by 4 bases, with 8 bases between them. The CDR3 runs to 14 residues. The CDR3: CASSLGSRGNTIYF. DNA of the CDR3: TGCGCCAGCAGCTTGGGTTCACGGGGAAACACCATATATTTT.